This T cell receptor beta chain was obtained from a study of blood T cell repertoires in COVID-19 (TCRdb year 2020). In terms of the full investigation: Samples from collaborators originated in the United States, Italy and Spain and spanned both the acute and convalescent phases of COVID-19. The prospective study material was composed of cDNA or gDNA derived from T cells, B-cell-depleted T cells, or PBMCs. The dataset comprised deeply sampled blood TCRbeta repertoires from subjects exposed to, actively infected with, or recovered from COVID-19. The repertoires were made available in a free public database intended to serve as a resource for research on the immune response to SARS-CoV-2. The samples were drawn from two sources: the first 160 participants of the ongoing ImmuneRACE study, and about 1,300 subjects contributed by 6 global collaborators. Nearly every sample came with metadata listing a de-identified subject ID, COVID-19 status, age in years and sex. Where available, HLA class I and class II types were taken from metadata supplied by the sample provider and were not determined by assay-based typing. Points the paper makes about the study in general: The quantity of clinical and demographic metadata differed by source and by participant and was supplied without curation.

Collaborating institutions collected whole blood in K2EDTA tubes following their own protocols. Collaborator samples were shipped for TCRbeta analysis as frozen whole blood, isolated PBMCs, or DNA extracted from either sample type. The CDR3 measures 16 amino acids from cysteine to phenylalanine. The CDR3 DNA has 48 bases and is translated from base 1. The immunoSEQ Assay, a bias-controlled multiplex PCR, was used to amplify TCRbeta CDR3 regions from genomic DNA. In the original analysis: The number of nucleated cells in each sample was estimated from the amplification of reference gene primers within the assay. To quantify the absolute abundance of each unique TCRbeta CDR3 rearrangement, sequence reads were collapsed and filtered. For each sample, productive Simpson clonality was calculated by taking the square root of Simpson's diversity index across productive rearrangements. TCRdb carries this immuneACCESS record with in-frame sequences only. Its versions omit some clonotypes, under half of them owing to an unresolved V gene in the studies checked, with the rest unexplained. For V, J and clone size, that table is used; D and trimming come from the DNA. Recorded for this sample are some 31,000 clones; about 90% of them occurred a single time. Clones ranked in the top ten supply about 1.6% of the sample.

As regards this clone: Its antigen is still unknown. Base-call qualities are not available, and no considerably larger clone is one nucleotide away.

The material sequenced was peripheral blood. The rearrangement joined TRBV12-2 to TRBJ2-1; the table's D gene call, TRBD2, was not cross checked with the DNA. TRBV12-2 is noted as a pseudogene. This TCR was sampled from a man aged 55 to 69 with active COVID-19. The CDR3 reads as follows: CASRLAPRGLHNEQFF. The DNA reads TGTGCAAGTCGCTTAGCGCCTAGGGGACTACACAATGAGCAGTTCTTC.